What follows is one T cell receptor beta chain and its context. The data belong to a study of blood T cell repertoires in COVID-19. Study summary: COVID-19 samples from acute and convalescent phases originated in the United States, Italy and Spain. Sample material is recorded as cDNA or gDNA derived from T cells, B-cell-depleted T cells, or PBMCs.

Authors' analysis steps: Estimation of nucleated cell counts relied on the amplification of reference gene primers. This table comes from immunoSEQ multiplex PCR, and its TCRdb copy is limited to in-frame clones, with some not included. Clonal size and the V and J genes are those of that table, whereas D and trimming came from the DNA. Found here are a few hundred thousand clones, around four fifths of them singletons; the top ten hold about 4.5%. The CDR3 totals 13 residues. Germline trimming cut 6 bases from V and 4 bases from J; bases unmatched to any gene: 3. Germline V gives CDR1 MGHRA, CDR2 YSYEKL.

V is TRBV4-1 and J is TRBJ2-5; TRBD1 matches 9 bases. The specimen sequenced was peripheral blood. The source is a man aged 55 to 70 who had recovered from COVID-19. CDR3 in amino acids: CASRQGAGETQYF. Here the CDR3 DNA reads TGCGCCAGCAGACAGGGGGCCGGAGAGACCCAGTACTTC.